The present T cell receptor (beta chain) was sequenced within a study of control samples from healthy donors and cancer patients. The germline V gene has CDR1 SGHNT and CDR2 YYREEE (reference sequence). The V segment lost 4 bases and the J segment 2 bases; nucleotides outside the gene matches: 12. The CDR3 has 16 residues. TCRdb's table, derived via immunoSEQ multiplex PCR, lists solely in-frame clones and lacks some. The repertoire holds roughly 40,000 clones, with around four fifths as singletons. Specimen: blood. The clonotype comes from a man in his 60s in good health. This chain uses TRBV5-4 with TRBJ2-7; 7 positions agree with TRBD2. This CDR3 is CASSPGASGPAYEQYF. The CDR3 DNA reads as TGTGCCAGCAGCCCCGGGGCTAGCGGCCCAGCCTACGAGCAGTACTTC.